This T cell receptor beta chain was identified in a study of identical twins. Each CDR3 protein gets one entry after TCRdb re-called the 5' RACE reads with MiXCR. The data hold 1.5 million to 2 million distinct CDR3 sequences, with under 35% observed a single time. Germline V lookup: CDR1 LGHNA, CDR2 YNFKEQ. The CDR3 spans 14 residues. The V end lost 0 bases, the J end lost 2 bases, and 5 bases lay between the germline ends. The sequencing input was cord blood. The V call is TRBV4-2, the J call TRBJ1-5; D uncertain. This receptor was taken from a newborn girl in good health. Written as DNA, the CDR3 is TGTGCCAGCAGCCAAGACTCAGGCAATCAGCCCCAGCATTTT. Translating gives CASSQDSGNQPQHF.